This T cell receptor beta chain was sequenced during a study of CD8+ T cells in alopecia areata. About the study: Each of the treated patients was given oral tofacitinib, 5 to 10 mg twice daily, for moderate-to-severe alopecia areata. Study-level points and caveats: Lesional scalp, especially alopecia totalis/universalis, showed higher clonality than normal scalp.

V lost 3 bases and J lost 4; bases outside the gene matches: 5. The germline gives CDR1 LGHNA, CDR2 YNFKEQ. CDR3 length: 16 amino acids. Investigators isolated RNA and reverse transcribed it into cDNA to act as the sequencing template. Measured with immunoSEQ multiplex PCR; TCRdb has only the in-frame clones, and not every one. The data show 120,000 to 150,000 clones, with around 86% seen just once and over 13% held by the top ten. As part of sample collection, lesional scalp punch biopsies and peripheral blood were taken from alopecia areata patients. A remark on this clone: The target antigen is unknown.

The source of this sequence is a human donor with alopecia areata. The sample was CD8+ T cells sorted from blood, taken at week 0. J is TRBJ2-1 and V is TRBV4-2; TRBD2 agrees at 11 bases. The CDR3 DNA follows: TGTGCCAGCAGCCAGAGGGGACTAGCGGAATACAATGAGCAGTTCTTC. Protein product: CASSQRGLAEYNEQFF.